Listed below are T cell receptor beta chains from one sample, sequenced in a study of T cell responses to AZD1222 COVID-19 vaccine. Clones were read by immunoSEQ multiplex PCR, and TCRdb kept only the in-frame ones, dropping some. The sample consists of about 130,000 clones, 85% to 95% of them appearing once. The input for sequencing was peripheral blood, taken on day 0 of AZD1222 vaccination. The source is an adult in good health. Each CDR3 is given with its conserved first and last residue. D genes are given only for firm matches. Rows may omit the clone size; those that give it use once, few, many or a size class.

TRBV3-1/TRBV3-2	TRBD2	TRBJ2-5	14	.	TGTGCCAGCAGCCGAACGGGGGGGGAAGAGACCCAGTACTTC	CASSRTGGEETQYF
TRBV13	TRBD2	TRBJ2-5	15	.	TGTGCCAGCACCTTGAGCGGGGGCCGTGGAGAGACCCAGTACTTC	CASTLSGGRGETQYF
TRBV3-1/TRBV3-2	.	TRBJ1-1	11	.	TGTGCCAGCACCACAGGGCTTGAAGCTTTCTTT	CASTTGLEAFF
TRBV4-2	.	TRBJ2-1	11	few	TGTGCCAGCAGCCAAGATAGAAGGTTCATCTTC	CASSQDRRFIF
TRBV7-9	TRBD1	TRBJ1-1	11	few	TGTGCCAGCAGCTTAGGACAGGGGACTTTCTTT	CASSLGQGTFF
TRBV21-1	.	TRBJ1-3	16	.	TGTGCCAGCAGCAAAGGCAAGGGTATCTCTGGAAACACCATATATTTT	CASSKGKGISGNTIYF
TRBV9	.	TRBJ2-3	15	once	TGTGCCAGCAGCGGGGATTCAGCCAGCACAGATACGCAGTATTTT	CASSGDSASTDTQYF
TRBV7-9	.	TRBJ2-7	16	.	TGTGCCAGCAGCTTAGCCCAAGCAGGGCCTGCCTACGAGCAGTACTTC	CASSLAQAGPAYEQYF
TRBV5-6	.	TRBJ1-2	13	.	TGTGCCAGCATCGGAGGGGCGCCCTATGGCTACACCTTC	CASIGGAPYGYTF
TRBV15	TRBD1	TRBJ2-1	14	.	TGTGCCACCAGCGTAGACAGGGGCTACAATGAGCAGTTCTTC	CATSVDRGYNEQFF
TRBV9	TRBD1	TRBJ1-2	15	once	TGTGCCAGCAGCAGAGAGGGGGCGTGGGACTATGGCTACACCTTC	CASSREGAWDYGYTF